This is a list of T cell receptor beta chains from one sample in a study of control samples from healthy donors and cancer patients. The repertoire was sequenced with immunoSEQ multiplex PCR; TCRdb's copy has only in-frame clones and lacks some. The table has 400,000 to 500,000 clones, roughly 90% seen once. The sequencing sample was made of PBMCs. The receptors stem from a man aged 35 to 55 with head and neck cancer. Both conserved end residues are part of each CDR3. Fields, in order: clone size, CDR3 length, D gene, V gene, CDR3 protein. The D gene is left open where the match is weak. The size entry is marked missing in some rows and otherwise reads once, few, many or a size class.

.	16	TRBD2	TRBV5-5	CASSLAWGGGVDTQYF
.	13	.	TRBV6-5	CASSYGGRQPQHF
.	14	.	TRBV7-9	CASSSGFMPSPLHF
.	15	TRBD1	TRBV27	CASGQGALMNTEAFF
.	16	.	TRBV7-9	CASSLATAASGNTIYF
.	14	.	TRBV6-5	CASSYSTDQETQYF
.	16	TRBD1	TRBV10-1	CASSSRDRGSGQPQHF
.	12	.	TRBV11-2	CASSFTNEKLFF
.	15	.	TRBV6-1	CASSEATGSGEKLFF
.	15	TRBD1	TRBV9	CASSARDRGNTEAFF
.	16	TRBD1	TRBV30	CAAPQGATSGANVLTF
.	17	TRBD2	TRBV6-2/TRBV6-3	CASSLPGLAGGGGEQFF
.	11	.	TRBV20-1	CSVRGPYGYTF
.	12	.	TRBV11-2	CASSLQGYEQYF
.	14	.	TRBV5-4	CASSLGGSYNEQFF
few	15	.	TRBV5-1	CASSLGSGRNQPQHF
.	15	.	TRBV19	CASSPDGDSGNTIYF
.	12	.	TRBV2	CASHGQSYEQYF
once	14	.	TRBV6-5	CASSYGGSGNTIYF
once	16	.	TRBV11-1	CASSLTVADLSYEQYF
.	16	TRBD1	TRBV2	CASSGGRQGASYEQYF
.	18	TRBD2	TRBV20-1	CSASWWTSGGLSTDTQYF
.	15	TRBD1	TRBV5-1	CASSLAGQSNQPQHF
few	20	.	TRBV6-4	CASSDGSRGKEKGAKNIQYF
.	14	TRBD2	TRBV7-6	CASSSGGGHNEQFF
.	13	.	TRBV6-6	CASSWRAGGTQYF
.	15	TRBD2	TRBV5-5	CASTKTLAGTGELFF
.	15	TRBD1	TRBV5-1	CASSWSDRGTYEQYF
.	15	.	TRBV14	CASSSGADMNTEAFF